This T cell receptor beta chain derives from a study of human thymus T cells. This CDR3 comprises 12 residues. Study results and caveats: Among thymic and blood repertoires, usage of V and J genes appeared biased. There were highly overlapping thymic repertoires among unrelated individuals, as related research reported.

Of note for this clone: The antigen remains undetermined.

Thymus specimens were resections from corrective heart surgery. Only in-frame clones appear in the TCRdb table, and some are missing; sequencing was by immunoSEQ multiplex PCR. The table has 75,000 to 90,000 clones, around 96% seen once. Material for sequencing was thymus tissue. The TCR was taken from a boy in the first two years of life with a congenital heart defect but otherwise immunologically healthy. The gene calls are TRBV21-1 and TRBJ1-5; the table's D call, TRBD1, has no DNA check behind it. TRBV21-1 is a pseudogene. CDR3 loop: CASSKQAQPQHF. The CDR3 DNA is TGTGCCAGCAGCAAACAGGCGCAGCCCCAGCATTTT.